This passage covers 20 T cell receptor beta chains from one sample sequenced in a study of tumor-infiltrating lymphocytes in primary liver carcinoma (dated by TCRdb to 2017 to 2019). Reads for this sample came from an Illumina HiSeq 2500. A constant-region primer and ProtoScript II reverse transcriptase were used to reverse-transcribe TCRbeta-specific cDNA from approximately 550 ng total RNA. The TCRbeta libraries were prepared through three rounds of nested multiplex PCR following a slightly modified ARM-PCR procedure. Each of the first two PCR rounds ran for around 10 cycles using multiplex TRBV1-TRBV30 forward primers together with a Cbeta reverse primer. TCRdb ran its own pipeline on the public reads, namely fastp trimming at Q25 and MiXCR clone calling, and kept in-frame beta chains. A single entry per CDR3 protein holds the most common genes and DNA from its merged rows. For this sample there are tens of thousands of distinct CDR3 sequences; around 70% appear just once. About a fifth of the sample comes from the top ten.

Without any cell sorting, total RNA and DNA were co-extracted from about 20-30 mg of bulk tissue using the AllPrep DNA/RNA mini kit. Material: liver tumor tissue from sampling region 2. The sample's cell subset or site label, decoded: tumor region T2, inferior pole. The receptors derive from a man in his forties with primary liver carcinoma and hepatitis B virus infection.

As concerns this clonotype: Without the conserved terminal phenylalanine or tryptophan, this CDR3 likely stems from a read error. V gene TRBV11-1 combines with J gene TRBJ1-6; the D is unclear. The CDR3 length is 13 residues. V lost 5 bases and J 8 bases, leaving 10 bases between the germline ends. Germline V lookup: CDR1 SGHAT, CDR2 FQDESV (reference sequence). This chain's CDR3 is CASSRILDSPLHL. The CDR3 DNA is TGTGCCAGCAGCCGGATACTGGATTCACCCCTCCACTTG.

The chain carries TRBV5-4 and TRBJ2-2; 8 nucleotides line up with TRBD2. Germline CDR1 and CDR2: SGHNT and YYREEE (reference sequence). V lost 8 bases, J lost 7 bases, and 16 bases stayed unmatched. This CDR3 comprises 16 residues. The CDR3 spells CARSPTGLVGVGELFF. Written as DNA, the CDR3 is TGTGCCAGAAGCCCAACGGGACTAGTGGGAGTCGGGGAGCTGTTTTTT.

Points on this clonotype: Germline and junction disagree at one end, which may indicate a read error. The chain joins TRBV12-3 or TRBV12-4 to TRBJ2-2, with TRBD2 matching over 11 bases. The CDR3 has 15 amino acids. The CDR3: CASTLTSGNAGELFF. The CDR3, as DNA: TGTGCCAGCACCCTGACTAGCGGGAACGCCGGGGAGTTGTTTTTT.

In this sample, this clonotype turned up many times. The V and J genes are TRBV28 and TRBJ1-2; D is unclear. The CDR3 is 13 residues long. Trimming removed 3 bases at V and 7 bases at J, with 12 bases between. Germline CDR1 reads MDHEN; CDR2 reads SYDVKM. The CDR3 region is CASSFRNNLGYTF. The CDR3 nucleotides read TGTGCCAGCAGTTTCCGGAATAATCTTGGCTACACCTTC.

This clonotype is labeled as medium-sized. V and J are TRBV29-1 and TRBJ2-3; 9 nucleotides match TRBD1. This CDR3 spans 14 amino acids. V lost 8 bases and J lost 2; bases outside the gene matches: 8. Germline CDR1 reads SQVTM; CDR2 reads ANQGSEA. The CDR3 protein is CSFRTGAFTDTQYF. The CDR3 DNA reads TGCAGCTTTAGGACAGGGGCTTTCACAGATACGCAGTATTTT.

Details on this clonotype: The CDR3 end shows no conserved phenylalanine or tryptophan, and so a read error is likely. In DNA, the CDR3 is TGCAGCGTCCAAGCGGGATACTCCTACAATGAGCAGTTCGTC. Translated, it gives CSVQAGYSYNEQFV. The chain uses TRBV29-1 and TRBJ2-1, with 7 bases lining up with TRBD2. In germline, CDR1 is SQVTM, CDR2 ANQGSEA. V gave up 6 bases and J gave up 0 bases; unmatched junction bases: 5. This CDR3 contains 14 residues.

A note on this clonotype: This may stem from a read error, because a much larger clone lies one nucleotide away. V gene TRBV5-1 combines with J gene TRBJ1-1; no reliable D call. From germline, CDR1 is SGHRS and CDR2 YFSETQ. The CDR3 is made up of 13 amino acids. The CDR3 region has the DNA TGCGCCAGCAGCGATGATCCGAACACTGAAGCTTCCTTT. Encoded protein: CASSDDPNTEASF. Based on the CDR3 plus reference TRBV5-1 and TRBJ1-1, the full variable domain is KAGVTQTPRYLIKTRGQQVTLSCSPISGHRSVSWYQQTPGQGLQFLFEYFSETQRNKGNFPGRFSGRQFSNSRSEMNVSTLELGDSALYLCASSDDPNTEASFGQGTRLTVV.

This clonotype was observed at least ten times. The junction does not match germline at one end; this may be a read error. This rearrangement joins TRBV11-3 to TRBJ2-7; 9 bases align to TRBD1. Germline assignment: CDR1 SGHNT and CDR2 YENEEA. The CDR3 is made up of 14 amino acids. CDR3 bases: TGTGCCACTCGACAGGGGGTGACATCCTACGAGCAGTGCTTC. Encoded protein: CATRQGVTSYEQCF.

Note on this clonotype: This CDR3 is missing its conserved last phenylalanine or tryptophan, likely due to a read error. The J gene is TRBJ2-1, the V gene TRBV11-1, with D perhaps given as TRBD1 or TRBD2 (5 bases each). This CDR3 comprises 14 residues. The germline V gene has CDR1 SGHAT and CDR2 FQDESV (reference sequence). In DNA, the CDR3 is TGTGCCAGCAGCTTATGCTCAGCGGACAATAAGCAGTTCTTA. Protein: CASSLCSADNKQFL.

Concerning this clonotype: One end of the junction varies from germline; a read error may be responsible. The chain is built from TRBV5-6 and TRBJ2-7; D unclear. Germline values: CDR1 SGHDT, CDR2 YYEEEE. The CDR3 sequence is 13 residues long. CDR3 nucleotides: TGTGCCAGCAGTCCCTTCCCCTCCTACGAGCAGCACTTC. It specifies CASSPFPSYEQHF.

As concerns this clonotype: One end of the junction varies from germline; a read error may be responsible. This chain links TRBV11-2 with TRBJ2-1; tentative D call: TRBD1 (5 bases). Per germline, CDR1 SGHAT and CDR2 FQNNGV. The CDR3 is 11 amino acids. The CDR3 DNA sequence: TGTGCCAGTAGCTGCAGGGATGAGCAGTTCTTC. Amino acid sequence: CASSCRDEQFF.

Of note for this clonotype: This CDR3 is missing its conserved last phenylalanine or tryptophan, likely due to a read error. This rearrangement joins TRBV12-3 or TRBV12-4 to TRBJ1-2; D may be TRBD1 (6 bases). The CDR3 is 12 amino acids. Here the CDR3 reads CASSIGGYGYTI. The CDR3 nucleotides read TGTGCGAGCAGCATAGGGGGCTATGGCTACACCATC.

As for this clonotype: A read error may produce the germline difference seen at one junction end. V usage is TRBV29-1 and J usage is TRBJ2-3, with D perhaps matching TRBD2 (6 bases). The CDR3 loop spans 13 amino acids. Germline CDR1 reads SQVTM; CDR2 reads ANQGSEA. CDR3 residues: CSVRMEGGDTQYF. The DNA for the CDR3 is TGTAGCGTCCGGATGGAGGGCGGAGATACGCAGTATTTT.

Regarding this clonotype: At one end the junction does not follow the germline gene, possibly because of a read error. The genes are TRBV28 and TRBJ2-2; 10 bases agree with TRBD2. Germline CDR1 and CDR2: MDHEN and SYDVKM. The CDR3 covers 19 residues. The CDR3 nucleotides are TGTGCCAGCGGTTTCCCGTCTAGCGGGAGTCGGTCGAACGCCGGGGAGCTGTTTTTT. It codes for CASGFPSSGSRSNAGELFF.

A single count supports this clonotype. An end of the junction differs from the germline gene, which may be a read error. The chain joins TRBV29-1 to TRBJ2-7; possibly TRBD1 for D (6 bases). Germline V gives CDR1 SQVTM, CDR2 ANQGSEA. The CDR3 totals 11 residues. The CDR3: CNVEGGHDQYF. The CDR3, as DNA: TGCAACGTTGAAGGGGGTCATGATCAGTATTTC.

As for this clonotype: A single base separates this from a much larger clone, so it may be a read error. The V call is TRBV28, the J call TRBJ1-4, with D uncertain. The CDR3 is 14 residues long. Germline CDR1 MDHEN, CDR2 SYDVKM. The DNA of the CDR3 is TGTGCCAGCAGTTTACCCGGGGTAAACGAAAAAGTGTTTTTT. This translates into CASSLPGVNEKVFF.

J is TRBJ2-1 and V is TRBV5-5; 8 bases map to TRBD1. Germline assignment: CDR1 SGHKS and CDR2 YYEKEE (reference sequence). This CDR3 spans 18 amino acids. J gave up 9 bases and V 1 base, and 18 bases lay outside the gene matches. CDR3 loop: CASSLYVSVGQGSIEQFF. CDR3 bases: TGTGCCAGCAGCTTGTACGTGTCGGTAGGACAGGGTAGCATTGAGCAGTTCTTC.

As concerns this clonotype: One junction end disagrees with the germline gene, perhaps due to a read error. J is TRBJ2-7 and V is TRBV6-2 or TRBV6-3; no reliable D call. CDR1 is MNHEY, CDR2 SVGEGT, per germline. There are 13 residues in the CDR3. CDR3 sequence reads: CASTYEAPYEQHF. As DNA, the CDR3 is TGTGCCAGCACTTACGAGGCACCCTACGAGCAGCACTTC.

This clonotype is medium-sized by share. The rearrangement joins TRBV29-1 to TRBJ2-1; 8 positions agree with TRBD1. This CDR3 has 11 amino acids. Germline assignment: CDR1 SQVTM and CDR2 ANQGSEA. V lost 7 bases, J lost 12 bases, and 8 bases stayed unmatched. This CDR3 reads CSGQQGARQFF. The CDR3 DNA reads TGCAGCGGTCAGCAGGGGGCTAGGCAGTTCTTC.

This clonotype is medium-sized (0.01 to 0.1%). The V call is TRBV10-3, the J call TRBJ1-5; TRBD1 is a possible D gene (6 bases). Germline CDR1 and CDR2: ENHRY and SYGVKD. The ends were cut back, 0 bases at V and 6 bases at J, with 6 bases in the middle. The CDR3 has 13 residues. The CDR3 region is CAISESTGQPQHF. The CDR3 nucleotides read TGTGCCATCAGTGAGTCGACAGGTCAGCCCCAGCATTTT.